This T cell receptor beta chain was captured by sequencing in a study of T-cell memory formation after mild COVID-19. Study details: TCR clusters mostly belonged to single donors.

Turning to this clonotype: The antigen remains undetermined.

TCRdb redid the calling of the 5' RACE reads with MiXCR, one entry per CDR3 protein. The data contain fewer than 250,000 distinct CDR3 sequences, roughly 27% of them singletons. CDR3 length: 14 residues. Trimming cost V 6 bases and J 4 bases, with 12 bases left between them. Per the germline V gene, CDR1 is MRHNA and CDR2 is SNTAGT. Regarding the study as a whole: Balance between CD4 and CD8 was seen in clones contracting day 15 to 85, and a CD4+ lean was seen in later expanders. Researchers report contracting CD4+ clones mostly in CM and EM, with CD8+ clones in EMRA. Second-wave clones reaching peak frequency on day 37 lacked confirmed SARS-CoV-2 specificity.

This clonotype was obtained from an adult woman who had mild COVID-19 (a few samples of this study predate the infection). Cell type and time point are not known. Material for sequencing was PBMCs or a T cell subset sorted from them (not recorded which). The gene calls are TRBV6-4 and TRBJ2-2; the D is unclear. The CDR3 here is CASSPTPGTGELFF. The CDR3 DNA follows: TGTGCCAGCAGCCCAACGCCGGGCACCGGGGAGCTGTTTTTT.